The source of this T cell receptor (beta chain) is a study of T cell responses to AZD1222 COVID-19 vaccine. General study points: Clonal diversity was possibly underestimated, and the donors were mostly white British, with more females. The CD4 TCRs associated with vaccination extended across spike and predominated at 160-218 and 743-854. Repertoire collection took place solely once the T cell response had peaked. Among AZD1222 vaccinees, only six were seropositive at baseline.

Profiled with immunoSEQ multiplex PCR; TCRdb holds only in-frame clones, not every one. The table records roughly 100,000 clones, nearly 95% of them present only once. As to this clone: Its antigen is still unknown.

This specimen was peripheral blood, taken on day 0 of AZD1222 vaccination. The TCR originated in an adult in good health.

The CDR3 here is CATSDNKEQYF. In DNA form, the CDR3 reads TGTGCCACCAGTGACAACAAGGAGCAGTACTTC. The chain carries TRBV15 and TRBJ2-7; D uncertain. Germline V lookup: CDR1 LNHNV, CDR2 YYDKDF (reference sequence). This CDR3 has 11 amino acids. Trimming cost V 6 bases and J 7 bases, with 10 bases left between them.